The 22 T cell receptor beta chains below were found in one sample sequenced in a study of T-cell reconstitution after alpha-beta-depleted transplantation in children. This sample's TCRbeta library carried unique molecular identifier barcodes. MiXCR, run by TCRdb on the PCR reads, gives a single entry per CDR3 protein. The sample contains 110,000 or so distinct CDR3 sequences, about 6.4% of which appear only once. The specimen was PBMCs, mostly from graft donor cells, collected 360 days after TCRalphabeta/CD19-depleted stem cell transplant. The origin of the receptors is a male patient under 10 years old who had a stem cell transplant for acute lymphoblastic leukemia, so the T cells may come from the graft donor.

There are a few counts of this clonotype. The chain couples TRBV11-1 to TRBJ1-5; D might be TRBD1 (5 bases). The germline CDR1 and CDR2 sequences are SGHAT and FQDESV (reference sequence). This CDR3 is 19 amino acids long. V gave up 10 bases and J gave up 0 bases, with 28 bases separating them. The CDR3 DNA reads TGTGCCATCCATACCGGGACTCGCACTAAAGGGTATAGCAATCAGCCCCAGCATTTT. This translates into CAIHTGTRTKGYSNQPQHF.

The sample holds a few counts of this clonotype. The CDR3 region is CASSHHTGRNTEAFF. In nucleotides, the CDR3 is TGTGCCAGCAGCCACCATACAGGGAGGAACACTGAAGCTTTCTTT. V and J are TRBV14 and TRBJ1-1, with D possibly being TRBD1 (6 bases). V was cut by 3 bases and J by 1 base, with 12 bases left in between. The CDR3 has 15 residues. Germline V gene sequence: CDR1 SGHDN, CDR2 FVKESK.

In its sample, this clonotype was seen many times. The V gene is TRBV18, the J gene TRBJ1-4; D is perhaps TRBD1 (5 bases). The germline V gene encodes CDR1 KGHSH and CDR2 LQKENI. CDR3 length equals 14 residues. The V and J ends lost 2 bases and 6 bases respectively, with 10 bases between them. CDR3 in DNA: TGTGCCAGCTCACCAAAAGGACACGATGAAAAACTGTTTTTT. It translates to CASSPKGHDEKLFF.

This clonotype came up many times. Here the CDR3 reads CASSSSGNRETQYF. CDR3 in DNA: TGTGCCAGCAGTTCTAGCGGAAATAGGGAGACCCAGTACTTC. V is TRBV27 and J is TRBJ2-5; TRBD2 aligns across 7 bases. The CDR3 runs 14 residues. Germline values: CDR1 MNHEY, CDR2 SMNVEV (reference sequence). With 4 bases clipped from V and 5 bases from J, the junction kept 7 bases outside the gene matches.

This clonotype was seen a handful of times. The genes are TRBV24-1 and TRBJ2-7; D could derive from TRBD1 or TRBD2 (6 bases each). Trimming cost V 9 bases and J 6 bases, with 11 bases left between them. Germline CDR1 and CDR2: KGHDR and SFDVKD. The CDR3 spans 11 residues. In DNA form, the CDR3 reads TGTGCCACCGGCCGGGGGCGCGAGCAGTACTTC. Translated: CATGRGREQYF.

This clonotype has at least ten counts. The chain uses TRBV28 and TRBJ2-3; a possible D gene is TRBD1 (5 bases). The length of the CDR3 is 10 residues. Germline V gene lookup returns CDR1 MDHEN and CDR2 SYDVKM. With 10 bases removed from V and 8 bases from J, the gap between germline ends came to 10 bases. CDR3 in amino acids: CATHQGTQYF. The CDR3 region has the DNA TGTGCCACCCACCAGGGTACGCAGTATTTT.

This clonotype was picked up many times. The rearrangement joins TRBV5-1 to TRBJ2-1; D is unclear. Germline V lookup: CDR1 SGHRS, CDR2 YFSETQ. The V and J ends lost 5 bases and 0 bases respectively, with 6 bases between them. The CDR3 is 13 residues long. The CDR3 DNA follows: TGCGCCAGCAGAGAGTCCTCCTACAATGAGCAGTTCTTC. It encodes CASRESSYNEQFF.

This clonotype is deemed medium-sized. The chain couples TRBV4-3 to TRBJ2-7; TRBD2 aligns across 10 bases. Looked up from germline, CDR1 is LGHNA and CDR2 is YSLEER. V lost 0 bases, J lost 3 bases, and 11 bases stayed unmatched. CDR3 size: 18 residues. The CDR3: CASSQDLAGGLLDYEQYF. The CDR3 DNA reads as TGCGCCAGCAGCCAAGATTTAGCGGGAGGACTCTTAGACTACGAGCAGTACTTC.

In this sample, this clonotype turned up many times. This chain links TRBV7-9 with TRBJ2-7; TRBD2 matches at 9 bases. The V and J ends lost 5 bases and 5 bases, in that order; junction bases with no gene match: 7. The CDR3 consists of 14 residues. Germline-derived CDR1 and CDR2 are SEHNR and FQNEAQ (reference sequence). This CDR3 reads CASSPGLALNEQYF. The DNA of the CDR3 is TGTGCCAGCAGCCCGGGACTAGCTTTGAACGAGCAGTACTTC. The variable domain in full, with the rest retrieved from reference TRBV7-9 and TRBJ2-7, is DTGVSQNPRHKITKRGQNVTFRCDPISEHNRLYWYRQTLGQGPEFLTYFQNEAQLEKSRLLSDRFSAERPKGSFSTLEIQRTEQGDSAMYLCASSPGLALNEQYFGPGTRLTVT.

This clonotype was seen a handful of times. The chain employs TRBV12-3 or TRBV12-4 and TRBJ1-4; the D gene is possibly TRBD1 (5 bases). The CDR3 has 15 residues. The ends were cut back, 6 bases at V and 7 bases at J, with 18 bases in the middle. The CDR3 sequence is CASSSPGLRVEKLFF. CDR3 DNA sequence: TGTGCCAGCAGCTCTCCGGGACTCAGGGTTGAAAAACTGTTTTTT.

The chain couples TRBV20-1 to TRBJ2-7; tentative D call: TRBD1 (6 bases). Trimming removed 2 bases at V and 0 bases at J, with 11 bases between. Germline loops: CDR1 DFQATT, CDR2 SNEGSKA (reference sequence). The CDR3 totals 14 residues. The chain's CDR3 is CSARRQANSYEQYF. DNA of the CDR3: TGCAGTGCTAGACGACAGGCTAACTCCTACGAGCAGTACTTC.

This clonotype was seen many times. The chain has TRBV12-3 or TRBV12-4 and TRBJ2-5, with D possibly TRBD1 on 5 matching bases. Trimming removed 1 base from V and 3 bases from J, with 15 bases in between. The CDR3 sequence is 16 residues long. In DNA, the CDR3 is TGTGCCAGCAGTTTAGGGGGCAGTTTGTGGGAAGAGACCCAGTACTTC. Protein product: CASSLGGSLWEETQYF.

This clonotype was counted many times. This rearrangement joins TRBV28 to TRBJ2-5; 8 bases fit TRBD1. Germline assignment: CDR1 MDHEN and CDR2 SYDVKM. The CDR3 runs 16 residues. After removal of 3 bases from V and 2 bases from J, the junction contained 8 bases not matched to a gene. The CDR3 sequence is CASSFPPGGRQETQYF. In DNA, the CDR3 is TGTGCCAGCAGTTTTCCCCCAGGGGGCAGGCAAGAGACCCAGTACTTC. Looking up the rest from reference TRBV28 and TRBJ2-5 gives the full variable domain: DVKVTQSSRYLVKRTGEKVFLECVQDMDHENMFWYRQDPGLGLRLIYFSYDVKMKEKGDIPEGYSVSREKKERFSLILESASTNQTSMYLCASSFPPGGRQETQYFGPGTRLLVL.

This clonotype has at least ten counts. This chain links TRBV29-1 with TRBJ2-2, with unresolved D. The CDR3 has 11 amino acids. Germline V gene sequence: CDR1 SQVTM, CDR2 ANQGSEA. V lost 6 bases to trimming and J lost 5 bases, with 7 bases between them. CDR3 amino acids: CSVARTGELFF. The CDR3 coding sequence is TGCAGCGTGGCCAGGACCGGGGAGCTGTTTTTT.

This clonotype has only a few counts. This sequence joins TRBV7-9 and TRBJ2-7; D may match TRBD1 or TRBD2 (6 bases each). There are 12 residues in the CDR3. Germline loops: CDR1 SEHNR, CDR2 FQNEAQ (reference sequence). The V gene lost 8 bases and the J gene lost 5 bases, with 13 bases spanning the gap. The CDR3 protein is CASEGGIDEQYF. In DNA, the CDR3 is TGTGCCAGCGAAGGGGGGATCGACGAGCAGTACTTC.

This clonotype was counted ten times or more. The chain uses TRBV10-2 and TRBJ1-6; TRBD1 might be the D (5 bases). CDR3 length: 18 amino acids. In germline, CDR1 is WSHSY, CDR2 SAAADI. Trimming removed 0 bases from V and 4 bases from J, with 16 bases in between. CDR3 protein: CASSESNPGSPYNSPLHF. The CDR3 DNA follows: TGCGCCAGCAGTGAGTCGAATCCAGGGTCCCCTTATAATTCACCCCTCCACTTT.

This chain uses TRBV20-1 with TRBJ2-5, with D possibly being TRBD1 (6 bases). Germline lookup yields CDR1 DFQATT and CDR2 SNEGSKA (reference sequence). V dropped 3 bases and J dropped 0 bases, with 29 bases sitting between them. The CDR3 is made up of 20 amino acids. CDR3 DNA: TGCAGTGCTAGGGGGGCCCATGGGTCGGGCGGGCCTATTCACCAAGAGACCCAGTACTTC. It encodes CSARGAHGSGGPIHQETQYF.

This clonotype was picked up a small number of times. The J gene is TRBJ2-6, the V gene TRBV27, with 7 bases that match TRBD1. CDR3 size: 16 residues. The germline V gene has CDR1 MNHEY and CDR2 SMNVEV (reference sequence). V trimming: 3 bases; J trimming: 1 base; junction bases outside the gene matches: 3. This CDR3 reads CASSFYRGSGANVLTF. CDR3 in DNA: TGTGCCAGCAGTTTCTACAGGGGATCTGGGGCCAACGTCCTGACTTTC.

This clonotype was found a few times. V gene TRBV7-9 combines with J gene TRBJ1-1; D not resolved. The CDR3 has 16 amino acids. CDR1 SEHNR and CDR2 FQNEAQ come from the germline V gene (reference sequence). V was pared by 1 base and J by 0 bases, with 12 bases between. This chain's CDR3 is CASSLGRARVNTEAFF. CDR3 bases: TGTGCCAGCAGCTTAGGGCGGGCGAGAGTGAACACTGAAGCTTTCTTT.

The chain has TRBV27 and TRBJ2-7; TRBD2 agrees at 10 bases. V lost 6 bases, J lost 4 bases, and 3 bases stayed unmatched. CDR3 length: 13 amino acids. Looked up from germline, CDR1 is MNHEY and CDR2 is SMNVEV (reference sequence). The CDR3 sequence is CASSRTSGYEQYF. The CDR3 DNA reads TGTGCCAGCAGCCGGACTAGCGGTTACGAGCAGTACTTC.

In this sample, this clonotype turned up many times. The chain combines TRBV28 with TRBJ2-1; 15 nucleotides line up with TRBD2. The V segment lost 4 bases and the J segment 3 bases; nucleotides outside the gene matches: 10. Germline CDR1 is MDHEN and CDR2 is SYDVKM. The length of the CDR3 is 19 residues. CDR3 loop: CASSYLQGTSGRYYNEQFF. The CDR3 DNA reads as TGTGCCAGCAGTTATTTACAAGGGACTAGCGGGAGGTACTACAATGAGCAGTTCTTC. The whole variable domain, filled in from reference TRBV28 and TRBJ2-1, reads DVKVTQSSRYLVKRTGEKVFLECVQDMDHENMFWYRQDPGLGLRLIYFSYDVKMKEKGDIPEGYSVSREKKERFSLILESASTNQTSMYLCASSYLQGTSGRYYNEQFFGPGTRLTVL.

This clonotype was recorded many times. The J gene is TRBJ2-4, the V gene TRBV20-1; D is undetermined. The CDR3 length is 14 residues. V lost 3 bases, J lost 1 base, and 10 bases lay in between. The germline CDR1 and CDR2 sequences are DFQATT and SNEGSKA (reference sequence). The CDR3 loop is CSASGLGAKNIQYF. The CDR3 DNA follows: TGCAGTGCTAGTGGGCTCGGGGCCAAAAACATTCAGTACTTC.